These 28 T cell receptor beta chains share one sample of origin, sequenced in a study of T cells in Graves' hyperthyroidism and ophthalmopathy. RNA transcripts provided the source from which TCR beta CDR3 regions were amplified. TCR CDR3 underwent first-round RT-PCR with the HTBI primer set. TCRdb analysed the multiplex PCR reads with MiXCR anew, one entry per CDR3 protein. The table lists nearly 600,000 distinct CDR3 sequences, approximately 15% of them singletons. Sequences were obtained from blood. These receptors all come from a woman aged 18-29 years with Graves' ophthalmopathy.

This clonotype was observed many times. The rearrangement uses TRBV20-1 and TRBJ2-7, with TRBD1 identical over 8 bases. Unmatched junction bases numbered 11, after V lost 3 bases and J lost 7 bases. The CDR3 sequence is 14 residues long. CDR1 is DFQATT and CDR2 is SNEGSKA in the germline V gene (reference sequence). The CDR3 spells CSASTPTGVVEQYF. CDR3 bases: TGCAGTGCTAGCACACCGACAGGGGTAGTGGAGCAGTACTTC.

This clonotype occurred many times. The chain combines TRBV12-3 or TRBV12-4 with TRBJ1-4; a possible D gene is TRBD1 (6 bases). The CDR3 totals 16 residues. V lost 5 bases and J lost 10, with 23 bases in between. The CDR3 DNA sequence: TGTGCCAGCAGTCCAAGTGCAGGGGTCGGCCTTGGAAAACTGTTTTTT. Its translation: CASSPSAGVGLGKLFF.

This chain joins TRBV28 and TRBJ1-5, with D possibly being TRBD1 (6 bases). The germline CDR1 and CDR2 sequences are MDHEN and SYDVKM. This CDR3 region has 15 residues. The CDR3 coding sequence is TGTGGTACGTACGGGGGCGGGGTAGGCAATCAGCCCCAGCATTTT. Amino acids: CGTYGGGVGNQPQHF.

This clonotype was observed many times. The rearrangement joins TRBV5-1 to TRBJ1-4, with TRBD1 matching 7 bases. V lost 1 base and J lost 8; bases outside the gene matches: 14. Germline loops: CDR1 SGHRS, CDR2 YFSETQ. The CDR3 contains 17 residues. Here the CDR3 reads CASSLRARDSLSEKLFF. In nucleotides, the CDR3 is TGCGCCAGCAGCTTGCGGGCCCGGGACAGCCTTTCCGAAAAACTGTTTTTT.

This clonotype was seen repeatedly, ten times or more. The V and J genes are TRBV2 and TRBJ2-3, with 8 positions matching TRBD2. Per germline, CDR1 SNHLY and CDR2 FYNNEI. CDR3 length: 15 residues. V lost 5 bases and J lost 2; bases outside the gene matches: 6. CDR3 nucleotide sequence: TGTGCCAGCAGTTATAGCGGGGAAAACACAGATACGCAGTATTTT. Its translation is CASSYSGENTDTQYF.

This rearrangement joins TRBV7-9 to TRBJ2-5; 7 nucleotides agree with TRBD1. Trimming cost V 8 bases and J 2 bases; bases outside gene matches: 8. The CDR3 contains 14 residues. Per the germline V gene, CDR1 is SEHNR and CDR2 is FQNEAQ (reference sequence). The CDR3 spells CASDRQGWQETQYF. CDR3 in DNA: TGTGCCAGCGACCGACAGGGTTGGCAAGAGACCCAGTACTTC.

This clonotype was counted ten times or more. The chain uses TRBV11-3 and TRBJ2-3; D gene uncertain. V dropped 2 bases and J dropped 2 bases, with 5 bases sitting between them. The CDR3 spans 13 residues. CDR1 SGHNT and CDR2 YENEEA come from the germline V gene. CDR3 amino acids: CASSLLDTDTQYF. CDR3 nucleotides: TGTGCCAGCAGCTTACTTGACACAGATACGCAGTATTTT.

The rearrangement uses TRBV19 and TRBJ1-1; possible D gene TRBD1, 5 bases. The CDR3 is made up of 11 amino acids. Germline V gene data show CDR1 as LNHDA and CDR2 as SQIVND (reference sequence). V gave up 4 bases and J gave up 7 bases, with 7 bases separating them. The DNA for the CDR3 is TGTGCCAGTAGTAAGGGGCTTGAAGCTTTCTTT. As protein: CASSKGLEAFF.

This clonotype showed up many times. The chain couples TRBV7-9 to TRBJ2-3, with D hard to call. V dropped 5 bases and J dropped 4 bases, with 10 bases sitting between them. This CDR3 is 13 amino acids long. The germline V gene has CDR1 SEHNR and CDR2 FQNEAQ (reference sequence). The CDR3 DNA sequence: TGTGCCAGCAGCCTAAACACGCCAGATACGCAGTATTTT. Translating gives CASSLNTPDTQYF.

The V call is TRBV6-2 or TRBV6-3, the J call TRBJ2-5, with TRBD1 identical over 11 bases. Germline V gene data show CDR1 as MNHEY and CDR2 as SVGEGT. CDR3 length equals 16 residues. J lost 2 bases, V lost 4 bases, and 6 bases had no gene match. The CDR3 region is CASSWTGGKRQETQYF. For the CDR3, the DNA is TGTGCCAGCAGTTGGACAGGGGGCAAGAGGCAAGAGACCCAGTACTTC.

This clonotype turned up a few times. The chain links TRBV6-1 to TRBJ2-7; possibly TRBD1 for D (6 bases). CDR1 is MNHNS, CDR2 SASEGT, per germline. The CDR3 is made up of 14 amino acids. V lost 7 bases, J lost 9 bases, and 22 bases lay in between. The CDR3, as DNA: TGTGCCAGCATAACTACACAGGGTCAATCCCTGCAGTACTTC. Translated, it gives CASITTQGQSLQYF.

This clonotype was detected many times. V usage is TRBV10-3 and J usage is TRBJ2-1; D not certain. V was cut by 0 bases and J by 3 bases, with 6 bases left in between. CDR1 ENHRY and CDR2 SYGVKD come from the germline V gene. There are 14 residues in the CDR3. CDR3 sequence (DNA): TGTGCCATCAGTGAGTCAGGAGTCTACAATGAGCAGTTCTTC. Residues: CAISESGVYNEQFF.

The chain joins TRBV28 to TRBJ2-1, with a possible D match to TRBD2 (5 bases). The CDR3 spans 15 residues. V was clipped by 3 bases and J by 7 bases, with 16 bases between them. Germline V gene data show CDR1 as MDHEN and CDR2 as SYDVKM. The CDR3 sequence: CASSFSVGVLNEQFF. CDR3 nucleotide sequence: TGTGCCAGCAGTTTCTCGGTGGGAGTGTTGAATGAGCAGTTCTTC.

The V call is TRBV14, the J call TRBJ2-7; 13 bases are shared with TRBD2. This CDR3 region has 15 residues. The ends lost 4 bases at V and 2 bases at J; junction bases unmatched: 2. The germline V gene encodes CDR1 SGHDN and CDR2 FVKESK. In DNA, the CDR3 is TGTGCCAGCAGCCTACTAGCGGGAGGGACCTACGAGCAGTACTTC. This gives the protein CASSLLAGGTYEQYF.

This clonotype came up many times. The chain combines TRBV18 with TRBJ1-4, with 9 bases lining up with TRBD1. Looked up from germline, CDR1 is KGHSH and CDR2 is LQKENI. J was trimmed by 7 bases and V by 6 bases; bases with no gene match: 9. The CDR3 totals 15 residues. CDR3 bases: TGTGCCAGCTCGCAAGGGAGGACAGGGGCTGAAAAACTGTTTTTT. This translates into CASSQGRTGAEKLFF.

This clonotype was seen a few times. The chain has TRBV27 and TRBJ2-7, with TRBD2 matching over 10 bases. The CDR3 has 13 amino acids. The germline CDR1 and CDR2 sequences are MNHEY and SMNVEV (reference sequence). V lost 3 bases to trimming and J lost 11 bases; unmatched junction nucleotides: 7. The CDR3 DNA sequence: TGTGCCAGCAGTTTGAGCGGGAGGGCCAAAGAGTACTTC. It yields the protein CASSLSGRAKEYF.

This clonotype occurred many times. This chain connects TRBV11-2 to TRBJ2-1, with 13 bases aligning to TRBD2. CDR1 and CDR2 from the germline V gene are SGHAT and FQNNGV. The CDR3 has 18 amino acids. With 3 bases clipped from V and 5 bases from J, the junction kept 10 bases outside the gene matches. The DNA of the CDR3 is TGTGCCAGCAGCTTGGAGGGACTAGCGGGATGGGGGGACAATGAGCAGTTCTTC. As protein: CASSLEGLAGWGDNEQFF.

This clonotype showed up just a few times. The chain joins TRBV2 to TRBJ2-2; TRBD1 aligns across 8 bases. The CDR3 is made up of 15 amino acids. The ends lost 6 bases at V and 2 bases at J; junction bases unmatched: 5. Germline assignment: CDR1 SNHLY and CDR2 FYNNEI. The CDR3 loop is CASSGQGINTGELFF. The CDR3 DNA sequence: TGTGCCAGCAGCGGACAGGGAATTAACACCGGGGAGCTGTTTTTT.

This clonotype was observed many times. The CDR3 is CASSYSSGGFYEQYF. In DNA, the CDR3 is TGTGCCAGCAGTTACTCTTCGGGAGGCTTCTACGAGCAGTACTTC. V usage is TRBV6-5 and J usage is TRBJ2-7; TRBD2 matches 7 bases. The germline V gene has CDR1 MNHEY and CDR2 SVGAGI. This CDR3 has 15 residues. V shed 0 bases, J shed 3 bases, and the junction held 5 bases outside the gene matches.

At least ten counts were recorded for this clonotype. In DNA form, the CDR3 reads TGTGCCAGCAGTTATGATGGCCTGGATGGTGGGGGTAACTATGGCTACACCTTC. It codes for CASSYDGLDGGGNYGYTF. The V gene is TRBV6-1, the J gene TRBJ1-2; D may be TRBD1 (5 bases). The CDR3 totals 18 residues. Germline V gives CDR1 MNHNS, CDR2 SASEGT. Trimming left V 5 bases short and J 1 base short, with 23 bases between.

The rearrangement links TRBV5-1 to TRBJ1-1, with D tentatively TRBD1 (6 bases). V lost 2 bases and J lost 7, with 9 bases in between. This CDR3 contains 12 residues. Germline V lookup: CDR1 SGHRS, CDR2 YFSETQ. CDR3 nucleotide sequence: TGCGCCAGCAGCTTTCCAGGGGATGAAGCTTTCTTT. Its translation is CASSFPGDEAFF.

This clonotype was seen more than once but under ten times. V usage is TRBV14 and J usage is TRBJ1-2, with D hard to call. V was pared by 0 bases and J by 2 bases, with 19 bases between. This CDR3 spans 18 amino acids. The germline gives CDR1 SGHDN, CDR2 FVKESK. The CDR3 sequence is CASSQEPHEGWFNYGYTF. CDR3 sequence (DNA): TGTGCCAGCAGCCAAGAACCTCATGAGGGATGGTTCAACTATGGCTACACCTTC.

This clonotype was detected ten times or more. The chain's CDR3 is CASSSDRSKEAFF. The CDR3, as DNA: TGTGCCAGCAGTTCCGACAGGAGCAAAGAAGCTTTCTTT. The rearrangement uses TRBV6-1 and TRBJ1-1; a possible D gene is TRBD1 (6 bases). Trimming stripped 5 bases from V and 8 bases from J, with 15 bases between. This CDR3 comprises 13 residues. Germline assignment: CDR1 MNHNS and CDR2 SASEGT.

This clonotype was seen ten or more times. In DNA, the CDR3 is TGTGCCACCAGTTCGGGGGGGGCGAACACTGAAGCTTTCTTT. Protein sequence: CATSSGGANTEAFF. The V and J genes are TRBV24-1 and TRBJ1-1; D perhaps matches TRBD1 (6 bases). This CDR3 has 14 residues. Germline values: CDR1 KGHDR, CDR2 SFDVKD. V was shortened by 6 bases and J by 1 base, with 11 bases between the two germline ends.

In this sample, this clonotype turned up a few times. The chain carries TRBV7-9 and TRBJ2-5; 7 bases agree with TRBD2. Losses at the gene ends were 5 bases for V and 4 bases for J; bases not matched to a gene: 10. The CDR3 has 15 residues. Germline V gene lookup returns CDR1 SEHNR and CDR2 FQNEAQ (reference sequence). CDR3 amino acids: CASSPSGAGPETQYF. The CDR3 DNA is TGTGCCAGCAGCCCCAGCGGGGCAGGGCCAGAGACCCAGTACTTC. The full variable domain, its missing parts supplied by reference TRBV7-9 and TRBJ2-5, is DTGVSQNPRHKITKRGQNVTFRCDPISEHNRLYWYRQTLGQGPEFLTYFQNEAQLEKSRLLSDRFSAERPKGSFSTLEIQRTEQGDSAMYLCASSPSGAGPETQYFGPGTRLLVL.

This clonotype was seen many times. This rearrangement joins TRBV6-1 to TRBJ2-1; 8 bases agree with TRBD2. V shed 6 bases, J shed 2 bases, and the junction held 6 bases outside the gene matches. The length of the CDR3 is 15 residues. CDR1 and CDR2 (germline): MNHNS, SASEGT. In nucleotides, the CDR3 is TGTGCCAGCAGAATTGCGGGGGGTCCCTACAATGAGCAGTTCTTC. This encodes CASRIAGGPYNEQFF.

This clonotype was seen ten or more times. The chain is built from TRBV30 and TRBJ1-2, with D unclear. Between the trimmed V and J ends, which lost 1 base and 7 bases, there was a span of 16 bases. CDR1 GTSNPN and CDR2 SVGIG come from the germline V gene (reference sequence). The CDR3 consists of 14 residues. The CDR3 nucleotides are TGTGCCTGGAGTGGTCTCGTTGTTGTTGGTGGCTACACCTTC. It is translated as CAWSGLVVVGGYTF.

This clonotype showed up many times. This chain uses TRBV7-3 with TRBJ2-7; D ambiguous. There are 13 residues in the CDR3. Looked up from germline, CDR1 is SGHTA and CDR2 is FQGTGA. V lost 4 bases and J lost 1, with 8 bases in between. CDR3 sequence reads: CASSSDPSYEQYF. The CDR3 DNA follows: TGTGCCAGCAGCTCGGACCCGTCCTACGAGCAGTACTTC.